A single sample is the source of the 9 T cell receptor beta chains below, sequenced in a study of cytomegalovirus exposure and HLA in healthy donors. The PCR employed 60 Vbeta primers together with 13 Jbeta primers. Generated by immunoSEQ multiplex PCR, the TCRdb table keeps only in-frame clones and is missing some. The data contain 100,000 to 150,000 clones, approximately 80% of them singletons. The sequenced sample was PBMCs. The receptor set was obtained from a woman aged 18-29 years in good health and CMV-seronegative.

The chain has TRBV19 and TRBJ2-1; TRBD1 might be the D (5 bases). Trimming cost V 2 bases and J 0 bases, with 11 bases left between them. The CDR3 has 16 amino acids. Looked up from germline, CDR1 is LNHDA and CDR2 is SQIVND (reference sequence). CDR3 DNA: TGTGCCAGTAGTATATTACAGGCCCTCTCCTACAATGAGCAGTTCTTC. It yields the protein CASSILQALSYNEQFF.

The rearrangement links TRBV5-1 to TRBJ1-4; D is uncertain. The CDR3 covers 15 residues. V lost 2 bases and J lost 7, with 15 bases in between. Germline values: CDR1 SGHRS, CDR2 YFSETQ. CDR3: CASSFSGMVGEKLFF. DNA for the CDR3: TGCGCCAGCAGCTTTTCGGGTATGGTTGGTGAAAAACTGTTTTTT.

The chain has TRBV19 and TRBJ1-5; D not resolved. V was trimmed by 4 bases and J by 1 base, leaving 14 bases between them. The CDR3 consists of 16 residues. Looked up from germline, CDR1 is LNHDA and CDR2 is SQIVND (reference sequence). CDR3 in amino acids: CASSKGSASSNQPQHF. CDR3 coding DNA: TGTGCCAGTAGTAAAGGGTCAGCTAGCAGCAATCAGCCCCAGCATTTT.

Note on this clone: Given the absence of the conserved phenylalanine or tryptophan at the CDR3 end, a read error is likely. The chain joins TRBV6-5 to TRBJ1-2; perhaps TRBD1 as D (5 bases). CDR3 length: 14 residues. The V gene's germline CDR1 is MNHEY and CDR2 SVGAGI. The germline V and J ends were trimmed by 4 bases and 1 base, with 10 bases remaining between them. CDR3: CASSSREVNYGYTL. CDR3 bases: TGTGCCAGCAGTTCCAGGGAGGTTAACTATGGCTACACCCTC.

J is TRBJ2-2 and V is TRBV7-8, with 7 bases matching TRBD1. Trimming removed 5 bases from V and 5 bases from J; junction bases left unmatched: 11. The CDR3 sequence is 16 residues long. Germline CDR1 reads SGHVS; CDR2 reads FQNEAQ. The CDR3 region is CASSTSTGFATGELFF. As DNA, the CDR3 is TGTGCCAGCAGCACGTCGACAGGGTTTGCTACCGGGGAGCTGTTTTTT.

CDR3 sequence: CASSLATGANTEAFF. The CDR3 DNA follows: TGCGCCAGCAGCTTGGCCACAGGGGCGAACACTGAAGCTTTCTTT. V usage is TRBV5-1 and J usage is TRBJ1-1, with 7 nucleotides matching TRBD1. The V gene's germline CDR1 is SGHRS and CDR2 YFSETQ. J lost 1 base, V lost 0 bases, and 3 bases had no gene match. The CDR3 is 15 residues long.

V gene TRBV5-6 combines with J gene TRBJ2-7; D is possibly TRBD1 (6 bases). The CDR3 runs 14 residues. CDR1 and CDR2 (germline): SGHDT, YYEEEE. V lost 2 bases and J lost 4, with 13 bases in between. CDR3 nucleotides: TGTGCCAGCAGCTTCCAGCCACAGGGTTACGAGCAGTACTTC. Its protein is CASSFQPQGYEQYF.

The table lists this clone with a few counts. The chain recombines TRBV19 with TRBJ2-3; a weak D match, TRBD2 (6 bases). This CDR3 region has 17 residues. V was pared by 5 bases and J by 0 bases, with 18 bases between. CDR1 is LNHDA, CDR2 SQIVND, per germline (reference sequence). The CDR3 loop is CASSLLAQFSSTDTQYF. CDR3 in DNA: TGTGCCAGTAGTCTGCTAGCGCAATTCTCTAGCACAGATACGCAGTATTTT.

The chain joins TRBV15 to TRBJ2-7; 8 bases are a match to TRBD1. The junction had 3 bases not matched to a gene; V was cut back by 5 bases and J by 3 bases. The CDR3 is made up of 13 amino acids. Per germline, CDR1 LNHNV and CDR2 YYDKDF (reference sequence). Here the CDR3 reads CATSLGQGYEQYF. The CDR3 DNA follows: TGTGCCACCAGCCTTGGACAGGGCTACGAGCAGTACTTC.